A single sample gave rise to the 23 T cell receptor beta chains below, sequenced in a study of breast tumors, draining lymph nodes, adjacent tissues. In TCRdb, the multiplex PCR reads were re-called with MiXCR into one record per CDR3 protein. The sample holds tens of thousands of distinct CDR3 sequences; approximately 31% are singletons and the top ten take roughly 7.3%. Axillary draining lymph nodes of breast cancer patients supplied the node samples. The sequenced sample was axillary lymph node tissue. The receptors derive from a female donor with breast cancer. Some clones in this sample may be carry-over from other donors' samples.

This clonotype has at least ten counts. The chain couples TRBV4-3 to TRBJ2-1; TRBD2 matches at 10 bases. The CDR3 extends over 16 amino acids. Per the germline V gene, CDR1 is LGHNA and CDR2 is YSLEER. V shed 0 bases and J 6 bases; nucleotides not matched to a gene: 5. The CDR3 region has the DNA TGCGCCAGCAGCCAAGATATCGGACTAGCGGCCAATGAGCAGTTCTTC. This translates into CASSQDIGLAANEQFF.

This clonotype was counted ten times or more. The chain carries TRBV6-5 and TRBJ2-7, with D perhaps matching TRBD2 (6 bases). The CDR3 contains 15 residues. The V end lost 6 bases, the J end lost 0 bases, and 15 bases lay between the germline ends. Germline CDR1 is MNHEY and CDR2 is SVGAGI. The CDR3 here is CASSLKGLSSYEQYF. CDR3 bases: TGTGCCAGCAGCCTGAAGGGACTGAGCTCCTACGAGCAGTACTTC.

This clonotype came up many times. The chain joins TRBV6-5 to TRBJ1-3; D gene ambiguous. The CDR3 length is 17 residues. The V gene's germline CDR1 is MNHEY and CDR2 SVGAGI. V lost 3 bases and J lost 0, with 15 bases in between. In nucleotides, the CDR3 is TGTGCCAGCAGTTATTATCCTGACGCCCCCTCTGGAAACACCATATATTTT. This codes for CASSYYPDAPSGNTIYF.

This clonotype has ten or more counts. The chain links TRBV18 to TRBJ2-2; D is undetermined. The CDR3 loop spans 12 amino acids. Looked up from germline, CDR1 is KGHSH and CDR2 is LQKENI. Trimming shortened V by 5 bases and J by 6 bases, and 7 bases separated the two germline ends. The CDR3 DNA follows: TGTGCCAGCTCAGGTGGATCCGGGGAGCTGTTTTTT. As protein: CASSGGSGELFF.

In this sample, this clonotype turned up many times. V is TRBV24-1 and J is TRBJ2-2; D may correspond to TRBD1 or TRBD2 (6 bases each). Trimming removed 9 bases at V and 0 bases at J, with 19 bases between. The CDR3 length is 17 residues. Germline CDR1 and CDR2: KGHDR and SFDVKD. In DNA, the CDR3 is TGTGCCACCGGTTCAGGGTGGGGGGCAACGAACACCGGGGAGCTGTTTTTT. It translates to CATGSGWGATNTGELFF.

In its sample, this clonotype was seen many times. The CDR3 loop is CASSHRARAYEQYF. The CDR3 DNA reads TGTGCCAGCAGTCACCGGGCCAGAGCCTACGAGCAGTACTTC. The J gene is TRBJ2-7, the V gene TRBV28; D remains ambiguous. Between the trimmed V and J ends, which lost 5 bases and 2 bases, there was a span of 13 bases. This CDR3 comprises 14 residues. The germline V gene has CDR1 MDHEN and CDR2 SYDVKM.

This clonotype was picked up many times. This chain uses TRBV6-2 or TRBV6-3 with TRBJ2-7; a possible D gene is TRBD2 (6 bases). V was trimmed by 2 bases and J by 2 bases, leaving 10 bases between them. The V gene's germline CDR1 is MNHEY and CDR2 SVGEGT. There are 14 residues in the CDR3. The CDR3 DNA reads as TGTGCCAGCAGTTACCGGGCGGGAACCTACGAGCAGTACTTC. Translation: CASSYRAGTYEQYF.

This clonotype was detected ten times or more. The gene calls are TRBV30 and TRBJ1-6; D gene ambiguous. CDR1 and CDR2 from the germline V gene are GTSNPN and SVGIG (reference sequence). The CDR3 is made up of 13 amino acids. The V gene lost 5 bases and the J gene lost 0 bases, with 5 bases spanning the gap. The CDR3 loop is CAWGDSYNSPLHF. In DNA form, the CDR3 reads TGTGCCTGGGGGGACTCCTATAATTCACCCCTCCACTTT.

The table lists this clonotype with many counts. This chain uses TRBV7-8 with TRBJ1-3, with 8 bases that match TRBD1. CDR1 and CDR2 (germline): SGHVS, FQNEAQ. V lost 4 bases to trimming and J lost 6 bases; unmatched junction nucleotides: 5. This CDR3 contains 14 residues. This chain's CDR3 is CASSSRQGTNTIYF. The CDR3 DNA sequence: TGTGCCAGCAGCTCCCGACAGGGGACAAACACCATATATTTT.

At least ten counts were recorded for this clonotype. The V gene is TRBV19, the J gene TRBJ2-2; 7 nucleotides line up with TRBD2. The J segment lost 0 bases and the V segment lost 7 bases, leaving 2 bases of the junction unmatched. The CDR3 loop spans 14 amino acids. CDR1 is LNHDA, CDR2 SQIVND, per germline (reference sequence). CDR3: CASKREANTGELFF. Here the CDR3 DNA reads TGTGCCAGTAAACGGGAGGCGAACACCGGGGAGCTGTTTTTT.

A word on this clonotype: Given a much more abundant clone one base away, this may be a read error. The CDR3 coding sequence is TGTGCCAGCAGTTACCTAGCGGACTCCTGCGAGCAGTACTTC. Translation gives CASSYLADSCEQYF. The gene calls are TRBV6-2 or TRBV6-3 and TRBJ2-7; 7 bases are a match to TRBD2. Germline V gene data show CDR1 as MNHEY and CDR2 as SVGEGT. CDR3 size: 14 residues.

This CDR3 reads CSVAGLQDTGETQYF. In DNA, the CDR3 is TGCAGTGTCGCGGGACTACAGGACACCGGGGAGACCCAGTACTTC. V and J are TRBV20-1 and TRBJ2-5; TRBD2 matches at 7 bases. Germline V gives CDR1 DFQATT, CDR2 SNEGSKA (reference sequence). V lost 7 bases and J lost 5; bases outside the gene matches: 16. CDR3 length equals 15 residues.

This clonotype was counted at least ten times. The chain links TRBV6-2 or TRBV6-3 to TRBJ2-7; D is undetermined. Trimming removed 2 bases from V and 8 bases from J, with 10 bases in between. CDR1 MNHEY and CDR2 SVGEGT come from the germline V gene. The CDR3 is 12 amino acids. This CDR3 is CASSYPADQQYF. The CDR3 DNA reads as TGTGCCAGCAGTTACCCGGCGGATCAGCAGTACTTC.

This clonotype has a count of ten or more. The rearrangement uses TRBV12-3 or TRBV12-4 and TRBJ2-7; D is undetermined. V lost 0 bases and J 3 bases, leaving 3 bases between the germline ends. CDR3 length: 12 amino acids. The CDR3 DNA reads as TGTGCCAGCAGTTTAGCGGACTACGAGCAGTACTTC. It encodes CASSLADYEQYF.

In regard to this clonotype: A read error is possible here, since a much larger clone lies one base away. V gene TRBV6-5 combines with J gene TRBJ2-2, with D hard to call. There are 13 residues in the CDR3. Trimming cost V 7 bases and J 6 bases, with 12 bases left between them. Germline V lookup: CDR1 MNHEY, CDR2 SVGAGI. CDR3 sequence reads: CASTRAEAGELFF. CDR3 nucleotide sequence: TGTGCCAGCACCCGGGCAGAGGCCGGGGAGCTGTTTTTT.

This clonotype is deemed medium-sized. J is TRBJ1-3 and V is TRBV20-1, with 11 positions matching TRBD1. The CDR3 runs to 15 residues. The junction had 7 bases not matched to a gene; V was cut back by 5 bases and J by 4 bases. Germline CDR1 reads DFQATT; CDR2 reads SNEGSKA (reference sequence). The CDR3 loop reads CSAQGTGGSGNTIYF. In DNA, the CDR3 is TGCAGTGCTCAAGGGACAGGGGGATCCGGAAACACCATATATTTT.

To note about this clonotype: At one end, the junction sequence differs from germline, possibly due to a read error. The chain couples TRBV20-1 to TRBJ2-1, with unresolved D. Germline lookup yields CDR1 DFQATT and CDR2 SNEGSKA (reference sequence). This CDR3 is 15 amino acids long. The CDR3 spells CSAPKKVVSSNEQFF. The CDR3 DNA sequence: TGCAGTGCCCCGAAAAAAGTAGTTTCCTCCAATGAGCAGTTCTTC.

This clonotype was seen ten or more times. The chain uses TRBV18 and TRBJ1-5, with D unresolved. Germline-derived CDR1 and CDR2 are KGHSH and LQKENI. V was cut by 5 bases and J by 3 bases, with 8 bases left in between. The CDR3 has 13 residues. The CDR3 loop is CASSLENNQPQHF. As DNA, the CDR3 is TGTGCCAGCTCATTGGAAAACAATCAGCCCCAGCATTTT.

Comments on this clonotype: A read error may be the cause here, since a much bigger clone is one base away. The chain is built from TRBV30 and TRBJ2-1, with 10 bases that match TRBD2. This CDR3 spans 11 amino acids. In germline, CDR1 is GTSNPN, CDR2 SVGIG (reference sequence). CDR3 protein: CARSFASGRFF. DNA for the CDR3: TGTGCCCGGAGTTTTGCTAGCGGGAGGTTCTTC.

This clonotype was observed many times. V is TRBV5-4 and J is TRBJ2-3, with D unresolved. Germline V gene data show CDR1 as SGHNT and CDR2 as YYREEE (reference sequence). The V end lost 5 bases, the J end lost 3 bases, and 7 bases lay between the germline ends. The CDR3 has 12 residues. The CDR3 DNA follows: TGTGCCAGCAGTATCGCAACAGATACGCAGTATTTT. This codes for CASSIATDTQYF.

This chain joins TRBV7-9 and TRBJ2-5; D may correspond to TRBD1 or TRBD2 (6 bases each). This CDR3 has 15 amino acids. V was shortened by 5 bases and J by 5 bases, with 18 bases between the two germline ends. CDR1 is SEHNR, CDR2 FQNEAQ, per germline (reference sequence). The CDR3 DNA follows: TGTGCCAGCAGCGCCCACGCGGGACATATTGAGACCCAGTACTTC. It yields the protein CASSAHAGHIETQYF.

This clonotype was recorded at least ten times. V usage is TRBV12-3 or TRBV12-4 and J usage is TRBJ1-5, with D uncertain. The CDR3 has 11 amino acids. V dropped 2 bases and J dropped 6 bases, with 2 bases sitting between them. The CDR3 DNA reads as TGTGCCAGCAGTTTAAGTCAGCCCCAGCATTTT. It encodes CASSLSQPQHF.

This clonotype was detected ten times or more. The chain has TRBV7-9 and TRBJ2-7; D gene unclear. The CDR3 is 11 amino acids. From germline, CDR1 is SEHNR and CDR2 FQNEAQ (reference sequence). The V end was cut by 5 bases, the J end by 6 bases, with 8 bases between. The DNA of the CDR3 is TGTGCCAGCAGCCACGGATCCGAGCAGTACTTC. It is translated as CASSHGSEQYF.